One sample yielded the 7 T cell receptor beta chains listed below, sequenced in a study of T cell clusters in autoimmune cytopenias. TRB was amplified by touch-down multiplex PCR, primer pools A and B combined. No DNA is given; TCRdb re-called the multiplex PCR reads and lists each CDR3 protein once. The sample shows just over 3,500 distinct CDR3 sequences, and approximately 16% sits with its ten largest clones. TRB was amplified from about 260 ng of peripheral blood genomic DNA per sample. Sequencing was performed on peripheral blood. These receptor sequences come from a human donor with an autoimmune cytopenia or autoimmune hepatitis (not recorded which).

The chain combines TRBV20-1 with TRBJ1-2; TCRdb lists TRBD1, though no DNA is available to test this call. This CDR3 region has 13 residues. Germline V lookup: CDR1 DFQATT, CDR2 SNEGSKA (reference sequence). The chain's CDR3 is CSATDRNVYGYTF.

Its frequency marks this clonotype as medium-sized (0.01 to 0.1%). The chain has TRBV20-1 and TRBJ2-3; TCRdb selects TRBD1, and the lack of DNA leaves this call unchecked. Germline lookup yields CDR1 DFQATT and CDR2 SNEGSKA (reference sequence). CDR3 length equals 14 residues. CDR3 sequence: CSARWGANTDTQYF.

By frequency, this clonotype is medium-sized. This chain connects TRBV30 to TRBJ1-2. CDR1 and CDR2 (germline): GTSNPN, SVGIG (reference sequence). The CDR3 has 12 amino acids. The CDR3 is CAWSRANYGYTF.

Considering frequency, this clonotype is medium-sized. The gene calls are TRBV7-2 and TRBJ2-1. Looked up from germline, CDR1 is SGHTA and CDR2 is FQGNSA. The CDR3 sequence is 12 residues long. This CDR3 is CASSYSGGEQFF.

CDR3 sequence: CASSYSAGGTAYEQYF. The chain carries TRBV6-6 and TRBJ2-7; as DNA is missing, the TRBD2 call by TCRdb cannot be tested. From germline, CDR1 is MNHNY and CDR2 SVGAGI (reference sequence). CDR3 length equals 16 residues.

This clonotype is called medium-sized based on its frequency. This chain uses TRBV10-3 with TRBJ2-1; without DNA, the TCRdb call of TRBD2 cannot be checked. In germline, CDR1 is ENHRY, CDR2 SYGVKD. The length of the CDR3 is 16 residues. The CDR3 protein is CAISESLRVNGAEQFF.

This clonotype is labeled medium-sized based on frequency. The chain has TRBV6-2 or TRBV6-3 and TRBJ2-4; as DNA is missing, the TRBD1 call by TCRdb cannot be tested. Looked up from germline, CDR1 is MNHEY and CDR2 is SVGEGT. This CDR3 region has 18 residues. The CDR3 sequence: CASSYAQGARGAKNIQYF.